The sequence of this T cell receptor beta chain was determined in a study of shared clonotypes between healthy human individuals. Original processing methods: Filtering differed since immunoSEQ provided only junctions, with no quality scores. TCRdb's copy holds only in-frame clones and misses some; the assay was immunoSEQ multiplex PCR. The D gene and trimming were derived from the DNA, and the V and J assignments and clone size from that table. The sample shows millions of clones, roughly 95% of them seen only once. The CDR3 totals 16 residues. J was trimmed by 7 bases and V by 1 base; bases with no gene match: 5. The germline gives CDR1 SGHTA, CDR2 FQGNSA. Details on this clone: Antigen specificity is unknown. The same CDR3 arises from other DNA sequences in this sample as well.

The study, taken as a whole, reports: Few donors limited the genetic and exposure-history diversity represented. Larger richness was generally estimated for naive than memory subsets.

Donors had no recently reported acute infections or vaccinations and were HIV-negative. This chain connects TRBV7-2 to TRBJ2-1; 12 positions agree with TRBD2. The source material was naive CD4+ T cells sorted from blood. Subset reported: CD45RA+ positively selected. The source is a man aged 18 to 29 in good health. CDR3 region: CASSLDVLAGGNEQFF. Here the CDR3 DNA reads TGTGCCAGCAGCTTAGACGTACTAGCGGGAGGAAATGAGCAGTTCTTC. Filled out from reference TRBV7-2 and TRBJ2-1, the complete variable domain reads GAGVSQSPSNKVTEKGKDVELRCDPISGHTALYWYRQSLGQGLEFLIYFQGNSAPDKSGLPSDRFSAERTGGSVSTLTIQRTQQEDSAVYLCASSLDVLAGGNEQFFGPGTRLTVL.